What follows is one TCR beta chain and its context. Its specificity is not known. This entry is derived from a study of monozygotic twins with inflammatory bowel disease. The CDR3 is 13 residues long. UMIs that had a 6-nucleotide sample barcode were put in using template switching. TCRdb reprocessed the 5' RACE reads, with one entry per CDR3 protein and no DNA. This specimen shows about 450,000 distinct CDR3 sequences; the ten leading clones hold roughly 2.2%. Notes on the study in general: Immunosuppressive treatments differing between patients may have added repertoire variability. Different T cell subtypes could not be distinguished.

The chain links TRBV12-3 or TRBV12-4 to TRBJ2-5. The sequenced material came from blood. This TCR came from a human donor with ulcerative colitis or Crohn's disease, or a healthy co-twin of an affected twin (not recorded which). CDR3 residues: CASSSQIQETQYF.